Included here is one TCR beta chain sequence, with context. Its antigen is not identified. This PCR relied on a set of 60 Vbeta primers and 13 Jbeta primers. Measured with immunoSEQ multiplex PCR; TCRdb has only the in-frame clones, and not every one. The listing contains just over 200,000 clones. The CDR3 spans 14 residues. Trimming took off 1 base at V and 7 bases at J, with 11 bases between the two ends. Germline V gene lookup returns CDR1 KGHSH and CDR2 LQKENI. The sample comes from a study of cytomegalovirus exposure and HLA in healthy donors. Background on the study: Earlier, 150 million to 200 million T cells were analyzed, and some 120 million unique TCR beta sequences were found among them. General observations from the study: Follow-up analysis found HLA locus-dependent TCR association rates, highest for DRB1 and lowest for HLA-C.

Unrecorded immune exposure was likely among donors, who were nominally healthy when sampled. The sequence was collected from a girl aged 2-10 years in good health and CMV-seropositive. Sequencing used PBMCs. The chain recombines TRBV18 with TRBJ1-5; D unresolved. The CDR3 is CASSPLRNGQPQHF. CDR3 bases: TGTGCCAGCTCACCACTCCGGAACGGGCAGCCCCAGCATTTT.